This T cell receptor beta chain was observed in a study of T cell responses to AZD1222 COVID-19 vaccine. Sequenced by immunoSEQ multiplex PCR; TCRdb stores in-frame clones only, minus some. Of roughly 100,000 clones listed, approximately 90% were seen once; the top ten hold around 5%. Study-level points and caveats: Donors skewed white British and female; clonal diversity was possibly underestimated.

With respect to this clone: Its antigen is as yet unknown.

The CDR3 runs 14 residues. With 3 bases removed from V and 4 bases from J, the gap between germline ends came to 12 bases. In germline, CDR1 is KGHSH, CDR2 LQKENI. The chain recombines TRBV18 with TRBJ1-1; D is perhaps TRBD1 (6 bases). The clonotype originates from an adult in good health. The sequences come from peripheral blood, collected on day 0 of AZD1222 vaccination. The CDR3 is CASSPYREGTEAFF. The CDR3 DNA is TGTGCCAGCTCACCTTACAGGGAGGGCACTGAAGCTTTCTTT.